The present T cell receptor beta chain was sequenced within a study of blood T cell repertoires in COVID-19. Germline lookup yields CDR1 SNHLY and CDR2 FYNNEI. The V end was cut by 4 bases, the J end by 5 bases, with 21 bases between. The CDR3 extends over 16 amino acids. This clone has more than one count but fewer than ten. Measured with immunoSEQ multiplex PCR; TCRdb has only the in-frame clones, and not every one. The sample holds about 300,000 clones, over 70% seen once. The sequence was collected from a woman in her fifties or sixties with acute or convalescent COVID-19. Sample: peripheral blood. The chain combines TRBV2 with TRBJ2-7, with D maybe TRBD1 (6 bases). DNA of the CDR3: TGTGCCAGCAGTGGAAGGAGTTTACAGGGAAGGGACGAGCAGTACTTC. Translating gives CASSGRSLQGRDEQYF.